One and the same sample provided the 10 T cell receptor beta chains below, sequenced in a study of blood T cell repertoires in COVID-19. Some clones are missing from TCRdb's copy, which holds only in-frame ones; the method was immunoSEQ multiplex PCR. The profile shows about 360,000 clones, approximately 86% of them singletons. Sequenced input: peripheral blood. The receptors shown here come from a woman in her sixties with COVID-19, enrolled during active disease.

The CDR3 loop is CASSRTKGTTYEQYF. The CDR3 region has the DNA TGTGCCAGCAGCAGGACAAAAGGAACTACCTACGAGCAGTACTTC. J is TRBJ2-7 and V is TRBV21-1; the DNA was not compared with TRBD1, the D call given in the table. TRBV21-1 has pseudogene status. The CDR3 contains 15 residues.

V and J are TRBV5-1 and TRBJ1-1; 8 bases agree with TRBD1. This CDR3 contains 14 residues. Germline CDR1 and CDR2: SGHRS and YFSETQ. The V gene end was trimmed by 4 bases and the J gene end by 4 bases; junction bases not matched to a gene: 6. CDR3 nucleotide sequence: TGCGCCAGCAGCCCGGACAGGGAGGGCACTGAAGCTTTCTTT. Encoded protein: CASSPDREGTEAFF.

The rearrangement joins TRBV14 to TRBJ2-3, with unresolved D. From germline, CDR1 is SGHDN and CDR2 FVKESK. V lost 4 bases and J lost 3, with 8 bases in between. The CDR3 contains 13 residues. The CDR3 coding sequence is TGTGCCAGCAGCCGGCAGTGGACAGATACGCAGTATTTT. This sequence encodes CASSRQWTDTQYF. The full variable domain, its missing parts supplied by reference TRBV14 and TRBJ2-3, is EAGVTQFPSHSVIEKGQTVTLRCDPISGHDNLYWYRRVMGKEIKFLLHFVKESKQDESGMPNNRFLAERTGGTYSTLKVQPAELEDSGVYFCASSRQWTDTQYFGPGTRLTVL.

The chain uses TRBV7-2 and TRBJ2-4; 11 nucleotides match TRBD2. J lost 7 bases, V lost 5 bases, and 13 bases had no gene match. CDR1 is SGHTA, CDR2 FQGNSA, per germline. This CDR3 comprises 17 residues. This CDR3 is CASSARVAGGPANIQYF. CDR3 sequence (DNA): TGTGCCAGCAGCGCCAGGGTAGCGGGGGGGCCCGCCAACATTCAGTACTTC.

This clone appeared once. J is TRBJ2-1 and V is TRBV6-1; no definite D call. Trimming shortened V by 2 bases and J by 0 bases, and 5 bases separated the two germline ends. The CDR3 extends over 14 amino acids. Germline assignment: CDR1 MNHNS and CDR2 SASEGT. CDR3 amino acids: CASSESGSYNEQFF. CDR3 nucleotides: TGTGCCAGCAGTGAATCGGGCTCCTACAATGAGCAGTTCTTC.

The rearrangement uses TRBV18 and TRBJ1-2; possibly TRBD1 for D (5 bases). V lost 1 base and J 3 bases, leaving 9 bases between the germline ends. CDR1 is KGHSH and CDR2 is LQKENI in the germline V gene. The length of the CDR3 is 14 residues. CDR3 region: CASSPLRADYGYTF. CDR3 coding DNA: TGTGCCAGCTCACCACTCAGGGCAGACTATGGCTACACCTTC.

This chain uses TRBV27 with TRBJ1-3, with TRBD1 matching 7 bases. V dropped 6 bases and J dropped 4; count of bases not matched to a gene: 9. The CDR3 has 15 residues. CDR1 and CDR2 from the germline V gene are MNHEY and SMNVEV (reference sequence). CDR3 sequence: CASSRTRDSGNTIYF. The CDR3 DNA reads TGTGCCAGCAGCCGGACAAGGGACAGCGGAAACACCATATATTTT.

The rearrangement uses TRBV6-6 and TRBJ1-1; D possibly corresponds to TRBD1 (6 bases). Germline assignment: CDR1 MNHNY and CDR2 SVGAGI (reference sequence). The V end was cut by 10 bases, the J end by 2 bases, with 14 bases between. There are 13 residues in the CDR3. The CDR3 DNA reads TGTGCCACTGAAACAGGGTTAAACACTGAAGCTTTCTTT. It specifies CATETGLNTEAFF.

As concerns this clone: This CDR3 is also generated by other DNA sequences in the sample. The CDR3 coding sequence is TGTGCCAGCAGCCCCAGGGGCGGCTATGGCTACACCTTC. Translated, it gives CASSPRGGYGYTF. The chain recombines TRBV11-3 with TRBJ1-2; a weak D match, TRBD1 (6 bases). Trimming stripped 5 bases from V and 4 bases from J, with 11 bases between. This CDR3 has 13 amino acids. Germline CDR1 and CDR2: SGHNT and YENEEA.

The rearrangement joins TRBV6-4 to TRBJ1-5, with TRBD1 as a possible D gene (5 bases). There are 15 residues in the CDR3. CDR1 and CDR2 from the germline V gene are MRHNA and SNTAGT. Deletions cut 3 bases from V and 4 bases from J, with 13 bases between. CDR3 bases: TGTGCCAGCAGTGAATCAGGGAATTGGAATCAGCCCCAGCATTTT. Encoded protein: CASSESGNWNQPQHF.